The 17 T cell receptor beta chains given below trace back to one sample, sequenced in a study of blood T cell repertoires in COVID-19. Only in-frame clones appear in the TCRdb table, and some are missing; sequencing was by immunoSEQ multiplex PCR. Of about 120,000 clones in the sample, 82% were seen once. Sequencing was performed on peripheral blood. The source of these receptors is a woman in her seventies with acute or convalescent COVID-19.

This clone occurred once. This chain links TRBV7-2 with TRBJ2-2, with D possibly TRBD2 on 5 matching bases. The ends were cut back, 5 bases at V and 1 base at J, with 11 bases in the middle. The CDR3 runs 15 residues. Germline V gene sequence: CDR1 SGHTA, CDR2 FQGNSA. In DNA form, the CDR3 reads TGTGCCAGCAGCCTGCGGACTGAGAACACCGGGGAGCTGTTTTTT. Its protein is CASSLRTENTGELFF. The full variable domain, rest sourced from reference TRBV7-2 and TRBJ2-2, is GAGVSQSPSNKVTEKGKDVELRCDPISGHTALYWYRQSLGQGLEFLIYFQGNSAPDKSGLPSDRFSAERTGGSVSTLTIQRTQQEDSAVYLCASSLRTENTGELFFGEGSRLTVL.

The rearrangement uses TRBV24-1 and TRBJ2-2; TRBD1 aligns across 7 bases. Germline assignment: CDR1 KGHDR and CDR2 SFDVKD. Trimming at V came to 9 bases and at J to 6 bases, leaving 3 bases not matched to a gene. The CDR3 is 12 amino acids. This chain's CDR3 is CATGTGAGELFF. For the CDR3, the DNA is TGTGCCACCGGCACAGGGGCCGGGGAGCTGTTTTTT.

The chain couples TRBV10-2 to TRBJ1-4; 12 positions match TRBD1. V dropped 6 bases and J dropped 8; count of bases not matched to a gene: 1. The germline CDR1 and CDR2 sequences are WSHSY and SAAADI. CDR3 length equals 13 residues. Here the CDR3 DNA reads TGCGCCAGCAGGGGACAGGGGGCCGAAAAACTGTTTTTT. Amino acid sequence: CASRGQGAEKLFF.

V is TRBV18 and J is TRBJ1-2; D is ambiguous. Between the trimmed V and J ends, which lost 5 bases and 5 bases, there was a span of 9 bases. Germline V CDR1 and CDR2: KGHSH, LQKENI. This CDR3 has 12 residues. CDR3 DNA: TGTGCCAGCTCAGGAAACGGGTATGGCTACACCTTC. Translation: CASSGNGYGYTF.

V usage is TRBV11-2 and J usage is TRBJ2-2; maybe TRBD2 (6 bases). V was clipped by 0 bases and J by 1 base, with 12 bases between them. The CDR3 spans 17 residues. Germline lookup yields CDR1 SGHAT and CDR2 FQNNGV. Here the CDR3 DNA reads TGTGCCAGCAGCTTAGATCTAGGACTATGGAACACCGGGGAGCTGTTTTTT. Translation gives CASSLDLGLWNTGELFF.

The rearrangement joins TRBV7-9 to TRBJ2-7; 8 nucleotides match TRBD2. Germline lookup yields CDR1 SEHNR and CDR2 FQNEAQ (reference sequence). V shed 5 bases, J shed 5 bases, and the junction held 8 bases outside the gene matches. CDR3 length: 14 residues. CDR3: CASSPTGGGHEQYF. CDR3 DNA: TGTGCCAGCAGCCCCACGGGGGGGGGCCACGAGCAGTACTTC.

The chain couples TRBV5-1 to TRBJ2-7; 9 bases align to TRBD1. Germline trimming cut 3 bases from V and 4 bases from J; bases unmatched to any gene: 14. CDR3 length: 17 residues. Germline CDR1 reads SGHRS; CDR2 reads YFSETQ. The CDR3 region is CASSYPVTGTGMYEQYF. The CDR3 bases are TGCGCCAGCAGCTATCCAGTAACCGGGACAGGGATGTACGAGCAGTACTTC.

The chain employs TRBV24-1 and TRBJ1-1; 8 nucleotides align to TRBD1. Germline lookup yields CDR1 KGHDR and CDR2 SFDVKD. Losses at the gene ends were 4 bases for V and 4 bases for J; bases not matched to a gene: 7. CDR3 size: 15 residues. CDR3 DNA: TGTGCCACCAGTGAAACAGGGGGACGGAGCACTGAAGCTTTCTTT. The encoded protein is CATSETGGRSTEAFF.

V is TRBV5-6 and J is TRBJ1-5; possible D gene TRBD1, 5 bases. V shed 0 bases and J shed 0 bases, with 7 bases lying between them. The CDR3 runs to 15 residues. Germline CDR1 is SGHDT and CDR2 is YYEEEE. In nucleotides, the CDR3 is TGTGCCAGCAGCTTGGGACAGAATAGCAATCAGCCCCAGCATTTT. Its translation: CASSLGQNSNQPQHF. The full variable domain, rest sourced from reference TRBV5-6 and TRBJ1-5, is DAGVTQSPTHLIKTRGQQVTLRCSPKSGHDTVSWYQQALGQGPQFIFQYYEEEERQRGNFPDRFSGHQFPNYSSELNVNALLLGDSALYLCASSLGQNSNQPQHFGDGTRLSIL.

CDR3 DNA sequence: TGTGCCAGTAGTAAAGGACAGGGGATTAGCACAGATACGCAGTATTTT. Residues: CASSKGQGISTDTQYF. This chain links TRBV19 with TRBJ2-3, with 9 bases fitting TRBD1. Germline V gene lookup returns CDR1 LNHDA and CDR2 SQIVND (reference sequence). This CDR3 spans 16 amino acids. With V trimmed by 4 bases and J by 0 bases, 5 bases remained unmatched.

About this clone: One end of the junction varies from germline; a read error may be responsible. V and J are TRBV7-2 and TRBJ2-4, with 11 bases aligning to TRBD2. The germline CDR1 and CDR2 sequences are SGHTA and FQGNSA. The CDR3 has 12 residues. CDR3 coding DNA: TGTGCCAGCAGCCTAGCGGGGGGCATTCAGTACTTC. Translated, it gives CASSLAGGIQYF.

Here the CDR3 DNA reads TGTGCCAGCAAGTGGGGACTAGGGGGATACAATGAGCAGTTCTTC. As protein: CASKWGLGGYNEQFF. The rearrangement uses TRBV14 and TRBJ2-1, with 8 bases aligning to TRBD2. CDR1 is SGHDN, CDR2 FVKESK, per germline. CDR3 size: 15 residues. The ends lost 7 bases at V and 4 bases at J; junction bases unmatched: 9.

J is TRBJ2-2 and V is TRBV3-1 (or the pseudogene TRBV3-2); weak D call: TRBD2 (6 bases). V lost 6 bases, J lost 1 base, and 9 bases lay in between. The CDR3 is 14 amino acids. Germline V gives CDR1 LGHDT, CDR2 YNNKEL (reference sequence). For the CDR3, the DNA is TGTGCCAGCAGTCCGCGGGGGAACACCGGGGAGCTGTTTTTT. This encodes CASSPRGNTGELFF.

V and J are TRBV29-1 and TRBJ1-4; D call uncertain. The length of the CDR3 is 14 residues. Germline-derived CDR1 and CDR2 are SQVTM and ANQGSEA. V lost 4 bases and J lost 7, with 16 bases in between. CDR3 DNA sequence: TGCAGCGTTGGAGGTCCGGGGTTGGGTGAAAAACTGTTTTTT. It encodes CSVGGPGLGEKLFF. Full variable domain (remainder filled in from reference TRBV29-1 and TRBJ1-4): SAVISQKPSRDICQRGTSLTIQCQVDSQVTMMFWYRQQPGQSLTLIATANQGSEATYESGFVIDKFPISRPNLTFSTLTVSNMSPEDSSIYLCSVGGPGLGEKLFFGSGTQLSVL.

The gene calls are TRBV5-1 and TRBJ2-5; 12 nucleotides line up with TRBD2. Germline loops: CDR1 SGHRS, CDR2 YFSETQ. The CDR3 runs 17 residues. Trimming took 2 bases from V and 7 from J; bases not matched to a gene: 12. CDR3 region: CASSLPPSGGARVTQYF. CDR3 coding DNA: TGCGCCAGCAGCTTACCCCCTAGCGGGGGGGCCCGGGTGACCCAGTACTTC.

This chain uses TRBV9 with TRBJ2-3; the D gene is possibly TRBD2 (7 bases). The CDR3 loop spans 15 amino acids. Germline values: CDR1 SGDLS, CDR2 YYNGEE. V gave up 3 bases and J gave up 2 bases, with 13 bases separating them. The CDR3 DNA is TGTGCCAGCAGCGAGGGGGGGTCCTACACAGATACGCAGTATTTT. It codes for CASSEGGSYTDTQYF.

The chain recombines TRBV9 with TRBJ2-1; D unclear. V was trimmed by 3 bases and J by 7 bases, leaving 8 bases between them. Per the germline V gene, CDR1 is SGDLS and CDR2 is YYNGEE. The CDR3 runs to 12 residues. The CDR3 nucleotides are TGTGCCAGCAGCGCTACAGTGAATGAGCAGTTCTTC. Residues: CASSATVNEQFF.